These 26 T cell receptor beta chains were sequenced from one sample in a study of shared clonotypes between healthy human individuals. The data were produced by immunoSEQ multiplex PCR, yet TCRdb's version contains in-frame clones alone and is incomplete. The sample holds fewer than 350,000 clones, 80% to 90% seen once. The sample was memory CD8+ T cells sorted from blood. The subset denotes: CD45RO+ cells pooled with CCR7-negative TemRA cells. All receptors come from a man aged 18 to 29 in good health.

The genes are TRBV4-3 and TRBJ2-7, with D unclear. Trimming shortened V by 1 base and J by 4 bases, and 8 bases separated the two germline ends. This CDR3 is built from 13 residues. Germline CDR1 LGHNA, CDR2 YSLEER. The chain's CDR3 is CASSQGVDYEQYF. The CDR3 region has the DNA TGCGCCAGCAGCCAAGGGGTTGATTACGAGCAGTACTTC.

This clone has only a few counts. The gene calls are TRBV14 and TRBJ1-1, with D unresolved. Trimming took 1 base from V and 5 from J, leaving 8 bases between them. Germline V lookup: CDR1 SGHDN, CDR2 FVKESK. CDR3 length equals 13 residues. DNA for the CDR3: TGTGCCAGCAGCCAAGGTCGGCGGACTGAAGCTTTCTTT. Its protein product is CASSQGRRTEAFF.

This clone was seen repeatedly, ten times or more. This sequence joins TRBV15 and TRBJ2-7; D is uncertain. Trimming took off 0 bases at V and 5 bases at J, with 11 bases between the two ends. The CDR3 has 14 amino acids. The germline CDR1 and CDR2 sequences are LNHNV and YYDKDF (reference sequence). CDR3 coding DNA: TGTGCCACCAGCAGAGATACTGGGGTCGACGAGCAGTACTTC. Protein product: CATSRDTGVDEQYF.

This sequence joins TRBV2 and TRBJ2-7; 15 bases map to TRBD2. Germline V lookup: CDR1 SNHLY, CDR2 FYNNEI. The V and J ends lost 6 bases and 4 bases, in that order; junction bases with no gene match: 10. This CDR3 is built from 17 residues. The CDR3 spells CASRAGLAGGDPYEQYF. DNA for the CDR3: TGTGCCAGCAGAGCGGGACTAGCGGGAGGAGACCCATACGAGCAGTACTTC.

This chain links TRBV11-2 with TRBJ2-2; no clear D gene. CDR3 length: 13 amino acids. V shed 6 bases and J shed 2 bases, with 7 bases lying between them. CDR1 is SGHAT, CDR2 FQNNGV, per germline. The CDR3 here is CASSQFNTGELFF. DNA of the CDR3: TGTGCCAGCAGTCAATTTAACACCGGGGAGCTGTTTTTT.

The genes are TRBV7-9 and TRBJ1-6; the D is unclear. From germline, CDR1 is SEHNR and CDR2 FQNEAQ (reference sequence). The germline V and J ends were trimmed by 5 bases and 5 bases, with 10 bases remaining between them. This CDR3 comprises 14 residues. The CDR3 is CASSPEYNNSPLHF. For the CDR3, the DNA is TGTGCCAGCAGCCCAGAGTATAATAATTCACCCCTCCACTTT.

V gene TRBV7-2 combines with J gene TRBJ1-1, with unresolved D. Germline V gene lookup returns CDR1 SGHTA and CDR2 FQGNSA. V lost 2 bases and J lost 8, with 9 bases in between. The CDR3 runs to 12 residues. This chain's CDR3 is CASSLWLGEAFF. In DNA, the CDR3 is TGTGCCAGCAGCTTATGGCTGGGCGAAGCTTTCTTT.

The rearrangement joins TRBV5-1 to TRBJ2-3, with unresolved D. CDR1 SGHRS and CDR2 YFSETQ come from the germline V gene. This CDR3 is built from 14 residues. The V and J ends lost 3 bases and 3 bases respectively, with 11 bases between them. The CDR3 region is CASSYSVFTDTQYF. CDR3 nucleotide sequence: TGCGCCAGCAGCTACTCGGTGTTTACAGATACGCAGTATTTT. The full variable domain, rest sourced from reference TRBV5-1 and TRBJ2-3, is KAGVTQTPRYLIKTRGQQVTLSCSPISGHRSVSWYQQTPGQGLQFLFEYFSETQRNKGNFPGRFSGRQFSNSRSEMNVSTLELGDSALYLCASSYSVFTDTQYFGPGTRLTVL.

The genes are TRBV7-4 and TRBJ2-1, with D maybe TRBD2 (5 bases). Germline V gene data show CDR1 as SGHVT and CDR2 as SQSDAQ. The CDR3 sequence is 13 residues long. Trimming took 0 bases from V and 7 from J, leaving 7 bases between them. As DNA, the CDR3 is TGTGCCAGCAGCTTAGCGCCGGGGAATGAGCAGTTCTTC. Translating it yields CASSLAPGNEQFF. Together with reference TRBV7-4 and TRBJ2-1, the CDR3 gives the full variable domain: GAGVSQSPRYKVAKRGRDVALRCDSISGHVTLYWYRQTLGQGSEVLTYSQSDAQRDKSGRPSGRFSAERPERSVSTLKIQRTEQGDSAVYLCASSLAPGNEQFFGPGTRLTVL.

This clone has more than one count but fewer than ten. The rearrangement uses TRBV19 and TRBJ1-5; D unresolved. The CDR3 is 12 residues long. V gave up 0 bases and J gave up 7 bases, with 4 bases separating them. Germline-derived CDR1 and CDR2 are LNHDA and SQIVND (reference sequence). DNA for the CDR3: TGTGCCAGTAGTATAGATCGACAGCCCCAGCATTTT. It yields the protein CASSIDRQPQHF.

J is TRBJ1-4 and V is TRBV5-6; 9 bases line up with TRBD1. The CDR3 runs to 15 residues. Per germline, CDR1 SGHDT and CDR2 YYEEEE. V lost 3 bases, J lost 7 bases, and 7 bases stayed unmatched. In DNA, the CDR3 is TGTGCCAGCAGCTGGACAGGGGAGGTTGGTGAAAAACTGTTTTTT. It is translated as CASSWTGEVGEKLFF.

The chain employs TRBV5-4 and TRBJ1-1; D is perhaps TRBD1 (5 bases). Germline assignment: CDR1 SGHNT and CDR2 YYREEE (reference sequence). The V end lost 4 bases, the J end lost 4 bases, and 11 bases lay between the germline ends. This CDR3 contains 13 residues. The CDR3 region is CASSGVGGTEAFF. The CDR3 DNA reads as TGTGCCAGCAGCGGAGTGGGGGGCACTGAAGCTTTCTTT. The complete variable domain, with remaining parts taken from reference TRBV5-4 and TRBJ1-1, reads ETGVTQSPTHLIKTRGQQVTLRCSSQSGHNTVSWYQQALGQGPQFIFQYYREEENGRGNFPPRFSGLQFPNYSSELNVNALELDDSALYLCASSGVGGTEAFFGQGTRLTVV.

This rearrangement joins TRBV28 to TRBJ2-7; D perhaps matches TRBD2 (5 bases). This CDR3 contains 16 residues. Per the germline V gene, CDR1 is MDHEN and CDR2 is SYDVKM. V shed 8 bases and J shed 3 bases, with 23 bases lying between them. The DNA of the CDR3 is TGTGCCAGCCTCCCGAGCGGTTCGTGGGGTTTCTACGAGCAGTACTTC. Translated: CASLPSGSWGFYEQYF.

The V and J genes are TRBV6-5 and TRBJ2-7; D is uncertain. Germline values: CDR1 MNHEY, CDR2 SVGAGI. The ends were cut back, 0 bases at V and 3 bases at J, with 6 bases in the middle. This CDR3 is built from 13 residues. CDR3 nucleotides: TGTGCCAGCAGTTACTCGTCTCTCTACGAGCAGTACTTC. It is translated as CASSYSSLYEQYF.

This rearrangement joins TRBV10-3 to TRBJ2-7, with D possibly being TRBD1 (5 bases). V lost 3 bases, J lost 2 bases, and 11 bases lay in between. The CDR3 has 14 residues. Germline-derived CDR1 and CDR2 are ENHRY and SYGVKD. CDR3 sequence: CAISEGVNPYEQYF. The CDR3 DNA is TGTGCCATCAGTGAAGGGGTGAACCCCTACGAGCAGTACTTC.

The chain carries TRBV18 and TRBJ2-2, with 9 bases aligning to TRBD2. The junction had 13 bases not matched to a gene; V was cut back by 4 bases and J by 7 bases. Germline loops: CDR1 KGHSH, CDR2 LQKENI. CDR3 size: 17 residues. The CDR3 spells CASSRGGAGVTGGELFF. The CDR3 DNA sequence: TGTGCCAGCTCACGCGGGGGGGCAGGAGTCACCGGCGGGGAGCTGTTTTTT.

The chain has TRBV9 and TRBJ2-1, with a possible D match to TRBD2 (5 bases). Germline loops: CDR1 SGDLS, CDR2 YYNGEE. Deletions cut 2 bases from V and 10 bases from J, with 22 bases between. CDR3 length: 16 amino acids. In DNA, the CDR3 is TGTGCCAGCAGCGTCGAAAGTGGCGGGCCCACCGGGGAGCAGTTCTTC. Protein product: CASSVESGGPTGEQFF.

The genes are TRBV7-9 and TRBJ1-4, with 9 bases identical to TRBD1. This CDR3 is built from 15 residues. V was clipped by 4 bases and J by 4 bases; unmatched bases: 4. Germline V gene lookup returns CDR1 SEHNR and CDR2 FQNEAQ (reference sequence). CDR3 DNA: TGTGCCAGCAGCTGGGACAGGGAGGATAATGAAAAACTGTTTTTT. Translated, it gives CASSWDREDNEKLFF.

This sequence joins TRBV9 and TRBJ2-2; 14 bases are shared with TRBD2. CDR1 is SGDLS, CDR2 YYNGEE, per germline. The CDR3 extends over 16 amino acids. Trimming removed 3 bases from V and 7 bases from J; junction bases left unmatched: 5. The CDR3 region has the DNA TGTGCCAGCAGCGAGGGACTAGCGGGAGAGAACGGGGAGCTGTTTTTT. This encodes CASSEGLAGENGELFF. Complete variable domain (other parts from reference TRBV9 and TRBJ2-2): DSGVTQTPKHLITATGQRVTLRCSPRSGDLSVYWYQQSLDQGLQFLIQYYNGEERAKGNILERFSAQQFPDLHSELNLSSLELGDSALYFCASSEGLAGENGELFFGEGSRLTVL.

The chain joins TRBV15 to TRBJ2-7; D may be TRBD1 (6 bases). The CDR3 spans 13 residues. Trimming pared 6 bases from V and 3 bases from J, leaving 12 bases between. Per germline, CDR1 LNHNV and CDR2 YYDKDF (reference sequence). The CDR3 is CATSLGGDYEQYF. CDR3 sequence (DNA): TGTGCCACCAGTCTAGGGGGTGACTACGAGCAGTACTTC.

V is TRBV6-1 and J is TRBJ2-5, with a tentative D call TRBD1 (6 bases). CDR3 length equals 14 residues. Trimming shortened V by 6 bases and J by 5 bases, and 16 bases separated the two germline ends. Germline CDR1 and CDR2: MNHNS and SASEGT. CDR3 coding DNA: TGTGCCAGCAGGGCCGGGACACCCTCGGAGACCCAGTACTTC. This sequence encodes CASRAGTPSETQYF.

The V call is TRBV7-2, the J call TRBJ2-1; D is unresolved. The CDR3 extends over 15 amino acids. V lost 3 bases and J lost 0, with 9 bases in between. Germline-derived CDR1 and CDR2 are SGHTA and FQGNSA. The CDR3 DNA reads TGTGCCAGCAGCTTTGAGTCTTTCTCCTACAATGAGCAGTTCTTC. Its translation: CASSFESFSYNEQFF. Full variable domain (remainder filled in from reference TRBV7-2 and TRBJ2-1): GAGVSQSPSNKVTEKGKDVELRCDPISGHTALYWYRQSLGQGLEFLIYFQGNSAPDKSGLPSDRFSAERTGGSVSTLTIQRTQQEDSAVYLCASSFESFSYNEQFFGPGTRLTVL.

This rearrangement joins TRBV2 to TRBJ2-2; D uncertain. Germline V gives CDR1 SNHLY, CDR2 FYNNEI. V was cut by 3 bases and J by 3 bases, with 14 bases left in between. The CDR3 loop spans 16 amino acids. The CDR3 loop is CASSEWDSRYTGELFF. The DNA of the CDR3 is TGTGCCAGCAGTGAGTGGGATAGCCGATACACCGGGGAGCTGTTTTTT.

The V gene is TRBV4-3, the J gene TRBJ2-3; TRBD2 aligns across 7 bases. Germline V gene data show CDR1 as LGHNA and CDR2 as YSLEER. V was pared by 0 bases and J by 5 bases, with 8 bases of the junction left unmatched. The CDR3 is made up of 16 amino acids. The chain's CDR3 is CASSQEWGGERDTQYF. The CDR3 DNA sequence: TGCGCCAGCAGCCAAGAGTGGGGGGGAGAGAGAGATACGCAGTATTTT.

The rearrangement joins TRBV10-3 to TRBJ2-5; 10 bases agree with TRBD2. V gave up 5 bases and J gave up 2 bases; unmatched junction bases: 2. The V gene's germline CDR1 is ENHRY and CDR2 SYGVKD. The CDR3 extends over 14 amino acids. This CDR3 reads CAISLAGEQETQYF. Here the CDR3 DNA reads TGTGCCATCAGTCTAGCGGGGGAACAAGAGACCCAGTACTTC.

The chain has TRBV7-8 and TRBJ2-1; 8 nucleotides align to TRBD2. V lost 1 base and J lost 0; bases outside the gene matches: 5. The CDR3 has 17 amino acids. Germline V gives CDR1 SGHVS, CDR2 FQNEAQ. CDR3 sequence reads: CASSLDYGGVSYNEQFF. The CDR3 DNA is TGTGCCAGCAGCTTAGATTACGGGGGGGTCTCCTACAATGAGCAGTTCTTC.